This T cell receptor (beta chain) was sequenced in a study of cytomegalovirus exposure and HLA in healthy donors. Study-level information: The 110 million or so unique TCR beta sequences, from roughly 170 million T cells, were found by an earlier analysis.

With V trimmed by 6 bases and J by 9 bases, 8 bases remained unmatched. CDR1 and CDR2 from the germline V gene are MNHEY and SVGAGI. This CDR3 is built from 12 residues. 60 Vbeta and 13 Jbeta primers were used in PCR. Original methodology: Per a later analysis, the number of unique TCR beta chains was about 80 million, of which some 9.9 million were shared. Sequencing was performed with immunoSEQ multiplex PCR; in TCRdb, only in-frame clones are kept and a portion is missing. The V and J calls and clone size were taken over from that table, and D and trimming were inferred from the DNA. The sample lists over 150,000 clones, roughly two thirds seen once, with about 2.9% in the top ten. Study outcomes and limitations: It was taken for granted in presence/absence analyses that sequencing depth across donors was roughly uniform. Apparent HLA restriction characterized most CMV-associated TCR beta chains in a later analysis.

Regarding this clone: The antigen is not known.

The clonotype comes from a woman aged 40 to 50 in good health and CMV-seropositive. The chain has TRBV6-5 and TRBJ2-7; 7 bases map to TRBD2. Sequencing input: PBMCs. CDR3 region: CASRSGTMGQYF. For the CDR3, the DNA is TGTGCCAGCAGATCGGGGACTATGGGGCAGTACTTC.